This T cell receptor (beta chain) was profiled in a study of spatial heterogeneity in lung cancer. Time point defined: sample taken at primary tumor resection. Samples were donated by 72 untreated early-stage non-small cell lung cancer patients. Researchers sequenced whole RNA taken from tumor, nontumor lung or frozen PBMC without sorting. This clonotype was picked up a small number of times. The antigen is not known. Individual TCR cDNA molecules each bore their own unique molecular identifier. TCRdb reprocessed the 5' RACE reads with MiXCR, giving one entry per CDR3 protein. Of fewer than 30,000 distinct CDR3 sequences listed, around 6.5% were seen once; the top ten hold approximately 23%. Between the trimmed V and J ends, which lost 1 base and 2 bases, there was a span of 9 bases. The CDR3 is 15 amino acids. The V gene's germline CDR1 is SGHTA and CDR2 FQGNSA. Study-level points and caveats: Expanded alpha and beta TCR counts within tumors tracked tumor mutation counts.

Sequencing was performed on lung tumor tissue, taken at surgery. V is TRBV7-2 and J is TRBJ2-1, with D tentatively TRBD1 or TRBD2 (6 bases each). The clonotype comes from a male donor with early-stage non-small cell lung cancer. CDR3 residues: CASSLGGGPYNEQFF. As DNA, the CDR3 is TGTGCCAGCAGCTTAGGTGGGGGGCCCTACAATGAGCAGTTCTTC.